The clone carrying this TCR beta chain was detected a few times. Template switching added a universal primer site; cDNA carried unique molecular identifiers. TCRdb passed the 5' RACE reads through MiXCR, listing each CDR3 protein once. The sample yields hundreds of thousands of distinct CDR3 sequences, roughly 6% seen once. The CDR3 extends over 15 amino acids. Per germline, CDR1 SGHRS and CDR2 YFSETQ. V gave up 4 bases and J gave up 1 base, with 12 bases separating them. This entry comes from a study of identical twins. The TCR sequence derives from a man younger than 30 in good health. The gene calls are TRBV5-1 and TRBJ2-1; a weak D match, TRBD2 (7 bases). Specimen: naive T cells sorted from blood. The CDR3 bases are TGCGCCAGCAGCCCGGAGGGGGGGTCCTACAATGAGCAGTTCTTC. Residues: CASSPEGGSYNEQFF. Variable domain in full (rest from reference TRBV5-1 and TRBJ2-1): KAGVTQTPRYLIKTRGQQVTLSCSPISGHRSVSWYQQTPGQGLQFLFEYFSETQRNKGNFPGRFSGRQFSNSRSEMNVSTLELGDSALYLCASSPEGGSYNEQFFGPGTRLTVL.